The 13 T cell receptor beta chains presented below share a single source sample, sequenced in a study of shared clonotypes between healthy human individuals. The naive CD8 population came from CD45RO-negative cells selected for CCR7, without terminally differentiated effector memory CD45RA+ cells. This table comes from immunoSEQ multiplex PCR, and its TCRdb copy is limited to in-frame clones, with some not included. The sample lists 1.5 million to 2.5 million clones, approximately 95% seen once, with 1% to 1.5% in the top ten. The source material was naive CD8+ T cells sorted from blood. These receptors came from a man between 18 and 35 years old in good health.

The CDR3 DNA follows: TGTGCCAGCAGCGCCACCGGGACACAGGAAGTGGATGAGCAGTTCTTC. It is translated as CASSATGTQEVDEQFF. The V and J genes are TRBV7-9 and TRBJ2-1; perhaps TRBD1 as D (6 bases). Germline V CDR1 and CDR2: SEHNR, FQNEAQ (reference sequence). The length of the CDR3 is 16 residues. Trimming left V 5 bases short and J 8 bases short, with 22 bases between.

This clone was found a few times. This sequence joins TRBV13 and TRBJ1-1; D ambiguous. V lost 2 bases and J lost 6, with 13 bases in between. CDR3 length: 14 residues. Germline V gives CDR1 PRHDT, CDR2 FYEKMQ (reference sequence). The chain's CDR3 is CASSLRGGLAEAFF. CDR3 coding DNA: TGTGCCAGCAGCTTACGGGGTGGGTTGGCTGAAGCTTTCTTT.

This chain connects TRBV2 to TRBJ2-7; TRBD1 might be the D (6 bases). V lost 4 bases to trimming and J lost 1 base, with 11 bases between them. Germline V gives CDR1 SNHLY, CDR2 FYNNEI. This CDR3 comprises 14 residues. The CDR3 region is CASSVGQSSYEQYF. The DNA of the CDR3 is TGTGCCAGCAGTGTAGGACAGTCGTCCTACGAGCAGTACTTC.

The CDR3, as DNA: TGTGCCAGCAACCCGACAGGTTCCTACGAGCAGTACTTC. It is translated as CASNPTGSYEQYF. The chain combines TRBV27 with TRBJ2-7; the D gene is possibly TRBD1 (6 bases). V was pared by 7 bases and J by 1 base, with 11 bases between. The CDR3 length is 13 residues. From germline, CDR1 is MNHEY and CDR2 SMNVEV (reference sequence).

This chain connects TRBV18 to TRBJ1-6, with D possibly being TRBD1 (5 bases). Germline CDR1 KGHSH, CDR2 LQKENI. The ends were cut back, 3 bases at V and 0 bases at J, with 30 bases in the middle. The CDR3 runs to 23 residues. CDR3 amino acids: CASSPSRGVGTPWGGSYNSPLHF. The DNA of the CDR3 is TGTGCCAGCTCACCTTCAAGGGGAGTGGGGACCCCCTGGGGGGGCTCCTATAATTCACCCCTCCACTTT. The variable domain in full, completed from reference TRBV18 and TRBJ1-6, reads NAGVMQNPRHLVRRRGQEARLRCSPMKGHSHVYWYRQLPEEGLKFMVYLQKENIIDESGMPKERFSAEFPKEGPSILRIQQVVRGDSAAYFCASSPSRGVGTPWGGSYNSPLHFGNGTRLTVT.

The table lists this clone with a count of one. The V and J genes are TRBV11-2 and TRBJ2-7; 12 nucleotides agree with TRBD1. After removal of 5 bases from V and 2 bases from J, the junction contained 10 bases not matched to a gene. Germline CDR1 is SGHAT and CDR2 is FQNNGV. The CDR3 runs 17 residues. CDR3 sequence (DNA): TGTGCCAGCAGCGGATGGGACAGGGGGCCCCTAACCTACGAGCAGTACTTC. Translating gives CASSGWDRGPLTYEQYF. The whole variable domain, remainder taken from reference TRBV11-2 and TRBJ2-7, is EAGVAQSPRYKIIEKRQSVAFWCNPISGHATLYWYQQILGQGPKLLIQFQNNGVVDDSQLPKDRFSAERLKGVDSTLKIQPAKLEDSAVYLCASSGWDRGPLTYEQYFGPGTRLTVT.

In nucleotides, the CDR3 is TGTGCCAGTAGTACGGGACCTGACTACGAGCAGTACTTC. Residues: CASSTGPDYEQYF. The chain recombines TRBV19 with TRBJ2-7; D tentatively reads TRBD1 or TRBD2 (5 bases each). Germline V gene sequence: CDR1 LNHDA, CDR2 SQIVND (reference sequence). Between the trimmed V and J ends, which lost 4 bases and 3 bases, there was a span of 10 bases. The CDR3 runs to 13 residues.

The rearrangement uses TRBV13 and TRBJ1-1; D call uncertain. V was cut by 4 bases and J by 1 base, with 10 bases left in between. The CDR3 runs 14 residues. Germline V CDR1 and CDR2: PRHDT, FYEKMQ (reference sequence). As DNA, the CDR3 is TGTGCCAGCAGCTGGGATAGGAGGAACACTGAAGCTTTCTTT. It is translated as CASSWDRRNTEAFF.

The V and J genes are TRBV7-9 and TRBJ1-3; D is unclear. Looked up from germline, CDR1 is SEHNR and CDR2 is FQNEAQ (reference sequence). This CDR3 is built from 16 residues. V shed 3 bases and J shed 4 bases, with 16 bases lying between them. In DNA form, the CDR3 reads TGTGCCAGCAGCTTCGGGGAGCATGTCATAGGAAACACCATATATTTT. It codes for CASSFGEHVIGNTIYF.

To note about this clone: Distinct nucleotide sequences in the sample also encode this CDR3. This chain's CDR3 is CASSLVPNTEAFF. CDR3 nucleotides: TGTGCCAGCAGCTTGGTCCCGAACACTGAAGCTTTCTTT. The rearrangement links TRBV7-2 to TRBJ1-1; D remains unclear. The V and J ends lost 3 bases and 1 base respectively, with 6 bases between them. This CDR3 contains 13 residues. The germline gives CDR1 SGHTA, CDR2 FQGNSA.

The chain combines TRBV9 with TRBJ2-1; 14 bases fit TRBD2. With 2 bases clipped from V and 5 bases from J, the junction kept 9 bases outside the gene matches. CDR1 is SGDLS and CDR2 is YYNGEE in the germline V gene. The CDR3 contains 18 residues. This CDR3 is CASSVPGLAGDLDNEQFF. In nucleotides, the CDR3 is TGTGCCAGCAGCGTTCCGGGACTAGCGGGAGACCTTGACAATGAGCAGTTCTTC.

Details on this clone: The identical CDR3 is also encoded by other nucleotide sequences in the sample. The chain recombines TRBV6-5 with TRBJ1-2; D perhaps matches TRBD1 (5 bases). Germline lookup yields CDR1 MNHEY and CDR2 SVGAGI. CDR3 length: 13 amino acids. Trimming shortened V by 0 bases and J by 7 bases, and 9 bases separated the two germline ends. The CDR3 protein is CASSYSAGSGYTF. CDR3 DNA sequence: TGTGCCAGCAGTTACTCTGCAGGGAGTGGCTACACCTTC.

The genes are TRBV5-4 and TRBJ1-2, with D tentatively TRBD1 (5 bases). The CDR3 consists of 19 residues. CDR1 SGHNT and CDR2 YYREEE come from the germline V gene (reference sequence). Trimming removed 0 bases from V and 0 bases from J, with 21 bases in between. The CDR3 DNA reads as TGTGCCAGCAGCTTGGATAGGGCAGGGCACTACTTTCCTAACTATGGCTACACCTTC. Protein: CASSLDRAGHYFPNYGYTF.